This T cell receptor (beta chain) was captured in a study of cytomegalovirus exposure and HLA in healthy donors. Study as a whole: The 90 to 150 validation repertoires, a later analysis reported, used the same platform as the roughly 730 repertoires from the first cohort.

Overall study findings and caveats: TCR beta chains numbering approximately 150 were designated cytomegalovirus-associated.

Comment on this clone: Its target is not known.

The junction had 7 bases not matched to a gene; V was cut back by 3 bases and J by 12 bases. This CDR3 comprises 12 residues. Germline-derived CDR1 and CDR2 are SQVTM and ANQGSEA. Using immunoSEQ multiplex PCR, the repertoire was profiled, and TCRdb retains in-frame clones only, with some absent. The sample records 100,000 or so clones, around 83% being singletons. The source material was PBMCs. This clonotype was sampled from a woman under 30 in good health and CMV-seropositive. The genes are TRBV29-1 and TRBJ2-3, with 9 bases that match TRBD2. The CDR3 region has the DNA TGCAGCGTTGATGCGGGGGGGGACCTTCAGTATTTT. Its translation: CSVDAGGDLQYF.